This T cell receptor beta chain is from a study of post-analysis software for immune sequencing data. Findings of the study overall: Several TRBV segments were more frequent in patients than controls; TRBV5-6, TRBV5-1 and TRBV20-1 belonged to this group. Same-batch samples co-clustered strongly by F measure.

Prepared libraries of TCR beta cDNA carried unique molecular identifiers. TCRdb redid the calling of the PCR reads with MiXCR, one entry per CDR3 protein. The sample lists roughly 170,000 distinct CDR3 sequences, 30% occurring once. Concerning this clonotype itself: Its antigen is currently unknown.

Trimming shortened V by 4 bases and J by 0 bases, and 15 bases separated the two germline ends. The CDR3 runs to 16 residues. The source is a girl aged 5-17 years with multiple sclerosis. Material: blood. J is TRBJ1-2 and V is TRBV12-3 or TRBV12-4; D gene ambiguous. The CDR3: CASSSPQQIANYGYTF. DNA of the CDR3: TGTGCCAGCAGTTCGCCACAGCAAATTGCTAACTATGGCTACACCTTC.